The 32 T cell receptor beta chains reported below all come from one sample, sequenced in a study of tumor-infiltrating lymphocytes in localized non-small cell lung cancer. Profiled with immunoSEQ multiplex PCR; TCRdb holds only in-frame clones, not every one. This table has about 15,000 clones, 65% to 80% appearing once. Source material: lung tumor tissue. Source of these receptors: a human donor with non-small cell lung cancer.

The CDR3 nucleotides read TGTGCCAGCAGCGTAGCTGGGACAGGGGCATATGGGGCCAACGTCCTGACTTTC. The encoded protein is CASSVAGTGAYGANVLTF. The chain employs TRBV9 and TRBJ2-6, with 10 bases lining up with TRBD1. This CDR3 region has 18 residues. Unmatched junction bases numbered 6, after V lost 0 bases and J lost 3 bases. Germline V gives CDR1 SGDLS, CDR2 YYNGEE.

Only a few counts were recorded for this clone. This chain uses TRBV11-2 with TRBJ2-7; perhaps TRBD1 as D (6 bases). V was pared by 1 base and J by 2 bases, with 9 bases between. From germline, CDR1 is SGHAT and CDR2 FQNNGV. The CDR3 has 14 residues. The CDR3 DNA sequence: TGTGCCAGCAGCTTAGCCGGGACACCCTACGAGCAGTACTTC. It specifies CASSLAGTPYEQYF.

This clone was detected only once. The chain combines TRBV7-8 with TRBJ2-2, with TRBD2 identical over 7 bases. Per the germline V gene, CDR1 is SGHVS and CDR2 is FQNEAQ. The CDR3 contains 15 residues. Losses at the gene ends were 5 bases for V and 1 base for J; bases not matched to a gene: 4. The CDR3 DNA sequence: TGTGCCAGCAGCGCACTAGCGCGGAACACCGGGGAGCTGTTTTTT. Translated, it gives CASSALARNTGELFF.

The V call is TRBV7-9, the J call TRBJ1-2, with 8 nucleotides matching TRBD1. This CDR3 has 15 amino acids. Germline V CDR1 and CDR2: SEHNR, FQNEAQ (reference sequence). With V trimmed by 3 bases and J by 2 bases, 5 bases remained unmatched. For the CDR3, the DNA is TGTGCCAGCAGCTTTACAGGGGGAGAGAACTATGGCTACACCTTC. The encoded protein is CASSFTGGENYGYTF. Looking up the rest from reference TRBV7-9 and TRBJ1-2 gives the full variable domain: DTGVSQNPRHKITKRGQNVTFRCDPISEHNRLYWYRQTLGQGPEFLTYFQNEAQLEKSRLLSDRFSAERPKGSFSTLEIQRTEQGDSAMYLCASSFTGGENYGYTFGSGTRLTVV.

The chain combines TRBV28 with TRBJ2-2; the match to TRBD1 covers 12 bases. Germline CDR1 MDHEN, CDR2 SYDVKM. V shed 5 bases, J shed 1 base, and the junction held 8 bases outside the gene matches. The CDR3 is made up of 18 amino acids. This CDR3 reads CASSTGQGAFGNTGELFF. CDR3 nucleotides: TGTGCCAGCAGTACGGGACAGGGGGCATTCGGGAACACCGGGGAGCTGTTTTTT. Using reference TRBV28 and TRBJ2-2 for the parts outside the CDR3, the full variable domain is DVKVTQSSRYLVKRTGEKVFLECVQDMDHENMFWYRQDPGLGLRLIYFSYDVKMKEKGDIPEGYSVSREKKERFSLILESASTNQTSMYLCASSTGQGAFGNTGELFFGEGSRLTVL.

This clone appeared a few times. V usage is TRBV9 and J usage is TRBJ2-7; D perhaps matches TRBD1 (5 bases). The germline gives CDR1 SGDLS, CDR2 YYNGEE. The V and J ends lost 1 base and 5 bases respectively, with 10 bases between them. The CDR3 totals 13 residues. The CDR3 protein is CASSVRGQDEQYF. CDR3 DNA sequence: TGTGCCAGCAGCGTAAGGGGCCAGGACGAGCAGTACTTC.

V is TRBV21-1 and J is TRBJ2-7; TRBD1 is the table's D call and was not checked against the DNA. TRBV21-1 has pseudogene status. The CDR3 runs 16 residues. CDR3 protein: CASSKESFAGYREQYF. The CDR3 DNA sequence: TGTGCCAGCAGCAAAGAAAGTTTCGCAGGGTACCGCGAGCAGTACTTC.

This chain uses TRBV11-2 with TRBJ2-7, with 9 nucleotides matching TRBD2. In germline, CDR1 is SGHAT, CDR2 FQNNGV. This CDR3 has 16 amino acids. Unmatched junction bases numbered 8, after V lost 0 bases and J lost 5 bases. The chain's CDR3 is CASSLEVAGAGHEQYF. The CDR3 bases are TGTGCCAGCAGCTTAGAAGTAGCGGGAGCGGGGCACGAGCAGTACTTC.

Comment on this clone: A junction end diverges from the germline sequence, so it may reflect a read error. The V call is TRBV7-7, the J call TRBJ2-5; either TRBD1 or TRBD2 may supply D (5 bases each). Germline CDR1 and CDR2: SSHAT and FNYEAQ (reference sequence). The CDR3 totals 13 residues. CDR3 DNA: TGTGCTAGCAGCCGCCGGGACCCGGAGACCCAGTACTTC. Its protein product is CASSRRDPETQYF.

The chain is built from TRBV28 and TRBJ2-5; D unresolved. This CDR3 is 15 amino acids long. The germline CDR1 and CDR2 sequences are MDHEN and SYDVKM. V was cut by 8 bases and J by 1 base, with 17 bases left in between. CDR3 region: CASLPESRLQETQYF. In nucleotides, the CDR3 is TGTGCCAGCCTCCCAGAGAGCAGACTCCAAGAGACCCAGTACTTC.

The J gene is TRBJ2-7, the V gene TRBV19; 8 positions agree with TRBD2. The CDR3 is 13 amino acids. Germline V gene sequence: CDR1 LNHDA, CDR2 SQIVND (reference sequence). With 6 bases clipped from V and 4 bases from J, the junction kept 5 bases outside the gene matches. For the CDR3, the DNA is TGTGCCAGTAGCCCGGGACTAGTATACGAGCAGTACTTC. Its translation is CASSPGLVYEQYF. Complete variable domain (other parts from reference TRBV19 and TRBJ2-7): DGGITQSPKYLFRKEGQNVTLSCEQNLNHDAMYWYRQDPGQGLRLIYYSQIVNDFQKGDIAEGYSVSREKKESFPLTVTSAQKNPTAFYLCASSPGLVYEQYFGPGTRLTVT.

The chain joins TRBV9 to TRBJ1-4; D unclear. Germline values: CDR1 SGDLS, CDR2 YYNGEE. CDR3 size: 13 residues. V was pared by 0 bases and J by 4 bases, with 4 bases between. CDR3 DNA sequence: TGTGCCAGCAGCGTAGGGGGTAATGAAAAACTGTTTTTT. Amino acid sequence: CASSVGGNEKLFF.

Comments on this clone: Other DNA sequences in this specimen translate into the identical CDR3. This chain links TRBV7-2 with TRBJ2-5; 8 bases line up with TRBD1. Germline V CDR1 and CDR2: SGHTA, FQGNSA. V shed 3 bases, J shed 5 bases, and the junction held 8 bases outside the gene matches. The CDR3 runs 15 residues. CDR3 in DNA: TGTGCCAGCAGCTTGGCGCCAGGGGGCGGGGAGACCCAGTACTTC. It codes for CASSLAPGGGETQYF. Drawing the rest from reference TRBV7-2 and TRBJ2-5, the complete variable domain is GAGVSQSPSNKVTEKGKDVELRCDPISGHTALYWYRQSLGQGLEFLIYFQGNSAPDKSGLPSDRFSAERTGGSVSTLTIQRTQQEDSAVYLCASSLAPGGGETQYFGPGTRLLVL.

V gene TRBV6-5 combines with J gene TRBJ1-1; D call uncertain. The V end was cut by 3 bases, the J end by 7 bases, with 12 bases between. The CDR3 covers 13 residues. Germline assignment: CDR1 MNHEY and CDR2 SVGAGI. In DNA form, the CDR3 reads TGTGCCAGCAGTTATAACCCTCGAGGTGAAGCTTTCTTT. Residues: CASSYNPRGEAFF.

This rearrangement joins TRBV29-1 to TRBJ2-2; 8 nucleotides line up with TRBD2. The J segment lost 5 bases and the V segment lost 4 bases, leaving 15 bases of the junction unmatched. Germline V gene data show CDR1 as SQVTM and CDR2 as ANQGSEA. This CDR3 comprises 17 residues. This CDR3 is CSVVGGSGVTGTGELFF. The CDR3 nucleotides are TGCAGCGTTGTGGGTGGTAGCGGGGTCACGGGAACCGGGGAGCTGTTTTTT.

This chain links TRBV7-2 with TRBJ2-5; TRBD1 matches at 7 bases. Trimming took 2 bases from V and 1 from J; bases not matched to a gene: 4. This CDR3 spans 15 amino acids. CDR1 is SGHTA and CDR2 is FQGNSA in the germline V gene. DNA for the CDR3: TGTGCCAGCAGCTTACAAGGGGGCGGCCAAGAGACCCAGTACTTC. Translated: CASSLQGGGQETQYF.

The chain has TRBV7-6 and TRBJ2-7, with 7 bases matching TRBD1. J was trimmed by 2 bases and V by 3 bases; bases with no gene match: 7. Per the germline V gene, CDR1 is SGHVS and CDR2 is FNYEAQ. The length of the CDR3 is 15 residues. CDR3 in amino acids: CASSFGQAETYEQYF. The CDR3 nucleotides are TGTGCCAGCAGCTTTGGACAGGCGGAAACCTACGAGCAGTACTTC.

The chain is built from TRBV7-3 and TRBJ2-3; 9 bases map to TRBD2. J gave up 5 bases and V 11 bases, and 11 bases lay outside the gene matches. The V gene's germline CDR1 is SGHTA and CDR2 FQGTGA. CDR3 length equals 14 residues. The CDR3 reads CAVQAGGELDTQYF. CDR3 coding DNA: TGTGCCGTCCAAGCGGGAGGAGAGCTAGATACGCAGTATTTT.

The gene calls are TRBV2 and TRBJ2-2; 12 bases align to TRBD2. Trimming removed 5 bases from V and 3 bases from J; junction bases left unmatched: 4. The CDR3 is 16 residues long. Germline V gene sequence: CDR1 SNHLY, CDR2 FYNNEI. In nucleotides, the CDR3 is TGTGCCAGCAGTCTAGCGGGAGGGCGATACACCGGGGAGCTGTTTTTT. It translates to CASSLAGGRYTGELFF.

This chain uses TRBV30 with TRBJ1-5; 9 bases match TRBD1. J was trimmed by 9 bases and V by 5 bases; bases with no gene match: 11. The CDR3 length is 14 residues. CDR1 is GTSNPN, CDR2 SVGIG, per germline (reference sequence). CDR3 protein: CAWSTGGRTSPQHF. CDR3 in DNA: TGTGCCTGGTCGACAGGGGGTAGAACGTCGCCCCAGCATTTT.

The chain has TRBV7-2 and TRBJ2-1; the D call may be TRBD1 or TRBD2 (6 bases each). The CDR3 loop spans 16 amino acids. Germline lookup yields CDR1 SGHTA and CDR2 FQGNSA. V dropped 0 bases and J dropped 7 bases, with 16 bases sitting between them. Here the CDR3 reads CASSLAGGLGWNEQFF. The CDR3, as DNA: TGTGCCAGCAGCTTAGCCGGGGGCCTCGGTTGGAATGAGCAGTTCTTC.

This clone was detected only a few times. The V call is TRBV20-1, the J call TRBJ2-5; no clear D. Germline CDR1 and CDR2: DFQATT and SNEGSKA (reference sequence). V was pared by 3 bases and J by 7 bases, with 9 bases between. The CDR3 runs to 11 residues. The CDR3 region has the DNA TGCAGTGCTAGTGTCTCGGTGACCCAGTACTTC. It yields the protein CSASVSVTQYF.

The chain joins TRBV4-1 to TRBJ1-1; D might be TRBD1 (5 bases). The V end lost 0 bases, the J end lost 1 base, and 9 bases lay between the germline ends. The CDR3 consists of 15 residues. Germline CDR1 MGHRA, CDR2 YSYEKL. This CDR3 is CASSQDLRENTEAFF. The DNA for the CDR3 is TGCGCCAGCAGCCAAGATCTCAGGGAGAACACTGAAGCTTTCTTT.

The chain couples TRBV7-8 to TRBJ2-7, with TRBD2 matching over 10 bases. The ends lost 5 bases at V and 3 bases at J; junction bases unmatched: 16. This CDR3 has 18 residues. Germline V CDR1 and CDR2: SGHVS, FQNEAQ. The CDR3 bases are TGTGCCAGCAGCGCAAGGGGGACTAGCGTCGTTACGGGCTACGAGCAGTACTTC. Protein sequence: CASSARGTSVVTGYEQYF.

This chain links TRBV29-1 with TRBJ1-2, with 8 bases lining up with TRBD1. Germline CDR1 and CDR2: SQVTM and ANQGSEA. V lost 7 bases, J lost 6 bases, and 19 bases stayed unmatched. The CDR3 covers 16 residues. This CDR3 is CSAETGEGRVIDGYTF. The CDR3 nucleotides read TGCAGCGCCGAGACAGGGGAGGGCCGAGTAATCGATGGCTACACCTTC.

The chain couples TRBV5-1 to TRBJ2-2; 7 bases fit TRBD2. Germline V gene lookup returns CDR1 SGHRS and CDR2 YFSETQ. J was trimmed by 1 base and V by 6 bases; bases with no gene match: 12. This CDR3 has 17 residues. For the CDR3, the DNA is TGCGCCAGCAAGCGGTCGTGGAGCGGGGAGAACACCGGGGAGCTGTTTTTT. As protein: CASKRSWSGENTGELFF.

This chain connects TRBV30 to TRBJ2-2, with D tentatively TRBD1 (5 bases). This CDR3 has 13 residues. Trimming stripped 8 bases from V and 0 bases from J, with 10 bases between. Germline CDR1 reads GTSNPN; CDR2 reads SVGIG (reference sequence). The CDR3 loop is CARAQANTGELFF. DNA of the CDR3: TGTGCCCGAGCACAGGCGAACACCGGGGAGCTGTTTTTT. Full variable domain (outside the CDR3, taken from reference TRBV30 and TRBJ2-2): SQTIHQWPATLVQPVGSPLSLECTVEGTSNPNLYWYRQAAGRGLQLLFYSVGIGQISSEVPQNLSASRPQDRQFILSSKKLLLSDSGFYLCARAQANTGELFFGEGSRLTVL.

The rearrangement joins TRBV7-2 to TRBJ1-1; D is unclear. This CDR3 is 13 amino acids long. The germline V and J ends were trimmed by 4 bases and 4 bases, with 10 bases remaining between them. In germline, CDR1 is SGHTA, CDR2 FQGNSA. This CDR3 reads CASSSSGGTEAFF. In nucleotides, the CDR3 is TGTGCCAGCAGCTCCTCGGGAGGCACTGAAGCTTTCTTT. Variable domain in full (rest from reference TRBV7-2 and TRBJ1-1): GAGVSQSPSNKVTEKGKDVELRCDPISGHTALYWYRQSLGQGLEFLIYFQGNSAPDKSGLPSDRFSAERTGGSVSTLTIQRTQQEDSAVYLCASSSSGGTEAFFGQGTRLTVV.

The V call is TRBV19, the J call TRBJ2-3; no clear D. CDR1 LNHDA and CDR2 SQIVND come from the germline V gene (reference sequence). The CDR3 is 14 residues long. Trimming removed 5 bases at V and 4 bases at J, with 13 bases between. This CDR3 reads CASSPRPMSDTQYF. Here the CDR3 DNA reads TGTGCCAGTAGTCCGCGACCCATGTCAGATACGCAGTATTTT.

The chain recombines TRBV10-3 with TRBJ2-3, with TRBD2 identical over 7 bases. After removal of 9 bases from V and 4 bases from J, the junction contained 7 bases not matched to a gene. The CDR3 consists of 13 residues. The germline gives CDR1 ENHRY, CDR2 SYGVKD. As DNA, the CDR3 is TGTGCCATGGGCGGGAGCAGGGCAGATACGCAGTATTTT. Amino acid sequence: CAMGGSRADTQYF.

The CDR3 sequence: CAWSVLGQQFGTQYF. DNA of the CDR3: TGTGCCTGGAGTGTCCTGGGACAGCAGTTTGGGACCCAGTACTTC. The chain employs TRBV30 and TRBJ2-5, with TRBD1 identical over 7 bases. Trimming took 0 bases from V and 7 from J; bases not matched to a gene: 11. Germline CDR1 and CDR2: GTSNPN and SVGIG (reference sequence). The CDR3 runs 15 residues.

This chain joins TRBV9 and TRBJ2-5; the D gene is possibly TRBD2 (6 bases). The CDR3 length is 15 residues. Trimming took 0 bases from V and 2 from J, leaving 11 bases between them. Germline V CDR1 and CDR2: SGDLS, YYNGEE. Here the CDR3 reads CASSVDTSLQETQYF. CDR3 nucleotide sequence: TGTGCCAGCAGCGTAGACACTAGCCTACAAGAGACCCAGTACTTC. The full variable domain, completed using reference TRBV9 and TRBJ2-5, is DSGVTQTPKHLITATGQRVTLRCSPRSGDLSVYWYQQSLDQGLQFLIQYYNGEERAKGNILERFSAQQFPDLHSELNLSSLELGDSALYFCASSVDTSLQETQYFGPGTRLLVL.